The 15 T cell receptor beta chains below were found in one sample sequenced in a study of early T cells in non-severe SARS-CoV-2 infection. TCRdb redid the calling of the 5' RACE reads with MiXCR, one entry per CDR3 protein. This table holds fewer than 95,000 distinct CDR3 sequences, 15% to 20% found once. The input for sequencing was whole blood, taken at baseline. The origin of the receptors is an adult who was a healthcare worker with PCR-confirmed SARS-CoV-2 infection or an uninfected control (not recorded which).

In its sample, this clonotype was seen a few times. The gene calls are TRBV10-3 and TRBJ1-1, with TRBD1 as a possible D gene (5 bases). CDR1 is ENHRY and CDR2 is SYGVKD in the germline V gene. Trimming pared 4 bases from V and 6 bases from J, leaving 9 bases between. The CDR3 length is 12 residues. The CDR3 loop reads CAISGGEPEAFF. Here the CDR3 DNA reads TGTGCCATCAGTGGGGGGGAGCCTGAAGCTTTCTTT.

Here the CDR3 reads CASSLGRTPGANVLTF. CDR3 DNA: TGTGCCAGCAGTCTTGGCAGGACCCCTGGGGCCAACGTCCTGACTTTC. This chain connects TRBV12-3 or TRBV12-4 to TRBJ2-6; D is uncertain. Deletions cut 5 bases from V and 2 bases from J, with 13 bases between. This CDR3 contains 16 residues.

This clonotype was seen more than once but under ten times. This sequence joins TRBV9 and TRBJ2-2; 16 bases are shared with TRBD2. The germline gives CDR1 SGDLS, CDR2 YYNGEE. This CDR3 is 19 amino acids long. Germline trimming cut 4 bases from V and 0 bases from J; bases unmatched to any gene: 6. The CDR3 loop is CASSRGLAGGLANTGELFF. DNA for the CDR3: TGTGCCAGCAGCAGGGGACTAGCGGGAGGGCTCGCGAACACCGGGGAGCTGTTTTTT.

This clonotype was detected a few times. The chain links TRBV15 to TRBJ1-4; D possibly corresponds to TRBD1 (6 bases). Per germline, CDR1 LNHNV and CDR2 YYDKDF (reference sequence). The CDR3 runs 14 residues. Trimming took off 8 bases at V and 2 bases at J, with 12 bases between the two ends. The CDR3 is CATQGSVTNEKLFF. The DNA of the CDR3 is TGTGCCACCCAGGGGTCGGTGACTAATGAAAAACTGTTTTTT.

The chain carries TRBV7-2 and TRBJ2-7; D is perhaps TRBD2 (6 bases). Germline loops: CDR1 SGHTA, CDR2 FQGNSA. The CDR3 consists of 15 residues. Trimming pared 3 bases from V and 2 bases from J, leaving 14 bases between. The chain's CDR3 is CASSFGGKYTYEQYF. CDR3 DNA: TGTGCCAGCAGCTTCGGCGGGAAATACACCTACGAGCAGTACTTC.

CDR3 coding DNA: TGTGCCAGCAGCACGACTAGCGCCTACAATGAGCAGTTCTTC. Translating gives CASSTTSAYNEQFF. The chain carries TRBV7-9 and TRBJ2-1; 8 bases map to TRBD2. The CDR3 totals 14 residues. Germline V lookup: CDR1 SEHNR, CDR2 FQNEAQ (reference sequence). The trim removed 5 bases at V and 2 bases at J, leaving 2 bases unmatched.

The chain carries TRBV12-3 or TRBV12-4 and TRBJ1-2; D remains unclear. V was pared by 10 bases and J by 0 bases, with 9 bases between. CDR3 size: 12 residues. CDR3 nucleotide sequence: TGTGCCACTCGACTCTCTAACTATGGCTACACCTTC. It codes for CATRLSNYGYTF.

V usage is TRBV20-1 and J usage is TRBJ2-5; D could derive from TRBD1 or TRBD2 (6 bases each). CDR1 and CDR2 from the germline V gene are DFQATT and SNEGSKA (reference sequence). The CDR3 runs to 13 residues. The V end was cut by 5 bases, the J end by 5 bases, with 15 bases between. CDR3 loop: CSAGLRGAETQYF. The CDR3 region has the DNA TGCAGTGCTGGGCTAAGGGGGGCTGAGACCCAGTACTTC.

This sequence joins TRBV12-3 or TRBV12-4 and TRBJ2-2, with D unclear. V was pared by 6 bases and J by 0 bases, with 8 bases between. The length of the CDR3 is 14 residues. In DNA form, the CDR3 reads TGTGCCAGCAGGCCAAGCCCGAACACCGGGGAGCTGTTTTTT. This codes for CASRPSPNTGELFF.

The chain couples TRBV7-2 to TRBJ2-7, with 11 bases matching TRBD1. The CDR3 length is 14 residues. The J segment lost 6 bases and the V segment lost 2 bases, leaving 3 bases of the junction unmatched. Germline V gene sequence: CDR1 SGHTA, CDR2 FQGNSA. The CDR3 spells CASSLSGQGAEQYF. The CDR3 nucleotides read TGTGCCAGCAGCTTATCTGGACAGGGGGCCGAGCAGTACTTC. The full variable domain, completed using reference TRBV7-2 and TRBJ2-7, is GAGVSQSPSNKVTEKGKDVELRCDPISGHTALYWYRQSLGQGLEFLIYFQGNSAPDKSGLPSDRFSAERTGGSVSTLTIQRTQQEDSAVYLCASSLSGQGAEQYFGPGTRLTVT.

This clonotype was counted between two and nine times. The V gene is TRBV28, the J gene TRBJ2-7, with 11 bases matching TRBD2. The V gene end was trimmed by 2 bases and the J gene end by 2 bases; junction bases not matched to a gene: 2. The germline CDR1 and CDR2 sequences are MDHEN and SYDVKM. This CDR3 has 15 amino acids. The CDR3 sequence is CASSLASGRTYEQYF. CDR3 DNA sequence: TGTGCCAGCAGTTTAGCTAGCGGGAGGACCTACGAGCAGTACTTC.

This clonotype was observed many times. The J gene is TRBJ1-2, the V gene TRBV29-1; D call uncertain. The CDR3 totals 12 residues. V was pared by 3 bases and J by 2 bases, with 7 bases between. CDR1 and CDR2 (germline): SQVTM, ANQGSEA. The CDR3 reads CSVDPGNYGYTF. In DNA form, the CDR3 reads TGCAGCGTTGATCCAGGCAACTATGGCTACACCTTC. The full variable domain, in which reference TRBV29-1 and TRBJ1-2 provide the parts outside the CDR3, is SAVISQKPSRDICQRGTSLTIQCQVDSQVTMMFWYRQQPGQSLTLIATANQGSEATYESGFVIDKFPISRPNLTFSTLTVSNMSPEDSSIYLCSVDPGNYGYTFGSGTRLTVV.

Only a few counts were recorded for this clonotype. This chain uses TRBV3-1 with TRBJ1-2; D not certain. The CDR3 totals 12 residues. V was cut by 1 base and J by 6 bases, with 6 bases left in between. Per germline, CDR1 LGHDT and CDR2 YNNKEL (reference sequence). The CDR3: CASSQVAHGYTF. CDR3 in DNA: TGTGCCAGCAGCCAAGTTGCTCATGGCTACACCTTC.

This clonotype has at least ten counts. V usage is TRBV29-1 and J usage is TRBJ1-3; D remains ambiguous. Germline lookup yields CDR1 SQVTM and CDR2 ANQGSEA. The germline V and J ends were trimmed by 6 bases and 5 bases, with 17 bases remaining between them. There are 14 residues in the CDR3. DNA of the CDR3: TGCAGCGTCGTCCCCCCGGACTCCAGAAACACCATATATTTT. It codes for CSVVPPDSRNTIYF. The variable domain in full, with the rest retrieved from reference TRBV29-1 and TRBJ1-3, is SAVISQKPSRDICQRGTSLTIQCQVDSQVTMMFWYRQQPGQSLTLIATANQGSEATYESGFVIDKFPISRPNLTFSTLTVSNMSPEDSSIYLCSVVPPDSRNTIYFGEGSWLTVV.

The chain combines TRBV5-1 with TRBJ2-7, with 12 bases fitting TRBD2. Per the germline V gene, CDR1 is SGHRS and CDR2 is YFSETQ. This CDR3 comprises 15 residues. The ends lost 4 bases at V and 3 bases at J; junction bases unmatched: 5. The CDR3 is CASSPLAGGDYEQYF. In DNA form, the CDR3 reads TGCGCCAGCAGCCCCCTAGCGGGAGGGGACTACGAGCAGTACTTC.